Presented here are 2 T cell receptor beta chains from one specimen sequenced in a study of blood T cell repertoires in COVID-19. Only in-frame clones appear in the TCRdb table, and some are missing; sequencing was by immunoSEQ multiplex PCR. The table lists just over 300,000 clones, about nine tenths of them singletons, with about 2% in the top ten. The specimen was peripheral blood. These TCRs come from a man aged 18 to 30 with active or convalescent COVID-19.

The chain carries TRBV12-3 or TRBV12-4 and TRBJ2-1, with 7 nucleotides matching TRBD2. V was clipped by 8 bases and J by 1 base; unmatched bases: 2. The CDR3 is made up of 13 amino acids. CDR3 sequence (DNA): TGTGCCAGCCTGGGGGGGTCCTACAATGAGCAGTTCTTC. Protein: CASLGGSYNEQFF.

V usage is TRBV24-1 and J usage is TRBJ1-2; 8 bases match TRBD1. The CDR3 totals 14 residues. The germline gives CDR1 KGHDR, CDR2 SFDVKD. The trim removed 6 bases at V and 4 bases at J, leaving 6 bases unmatched. For the CDR3, the DNA is TGTGCCACCAGTCCGACAGGGGTCCCCTATGGCTACACCTTC. Translating gives CATSPTGVPYGYTF.